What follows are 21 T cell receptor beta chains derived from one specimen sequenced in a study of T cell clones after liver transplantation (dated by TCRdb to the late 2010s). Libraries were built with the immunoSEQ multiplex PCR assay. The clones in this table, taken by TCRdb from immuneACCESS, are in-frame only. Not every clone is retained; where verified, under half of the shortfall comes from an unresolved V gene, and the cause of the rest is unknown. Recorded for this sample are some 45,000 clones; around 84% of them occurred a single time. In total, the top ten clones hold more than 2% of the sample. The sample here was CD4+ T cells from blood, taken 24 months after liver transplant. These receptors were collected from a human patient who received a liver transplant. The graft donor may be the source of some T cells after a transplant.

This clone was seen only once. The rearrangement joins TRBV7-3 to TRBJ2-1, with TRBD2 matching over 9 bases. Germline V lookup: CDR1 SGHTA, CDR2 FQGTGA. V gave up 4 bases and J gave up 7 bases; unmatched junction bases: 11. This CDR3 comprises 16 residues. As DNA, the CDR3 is TGTGCCAGCAGCTCCTCCTTTAGCGGGGGAAGAAATGAGCAGTTCTTC. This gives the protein CASSSSFSGGRNEQFF.

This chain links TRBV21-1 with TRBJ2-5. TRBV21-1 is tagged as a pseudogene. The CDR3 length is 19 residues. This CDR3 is CASSTAGQVRYCEEETQYF. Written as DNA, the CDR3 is TGTGCCAGCAGCACCGCCGGGCAGGTCCGTTATTGCGAGGAAGAGACCCAGTACTTC.

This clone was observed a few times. CDR3 amino acids: CASSRKKEQGTPTGGTQYF. The CDR3 bases are TGCGCCAGCAGCCGAAAGAAGGAGCAGGGGACTCCAACGGGGGGGACCCAGTACTTC. The chain couples TRBV4-1 to TRBJ2-5, with D maybe TRBD2 (7 bases). V lost 4 bases to trimming and J lost 7 bases, with 31 bases between them. Germline V gives CDR1 MGHRA, CDR2 YSYEKL. This CDR3 has 19 residues.

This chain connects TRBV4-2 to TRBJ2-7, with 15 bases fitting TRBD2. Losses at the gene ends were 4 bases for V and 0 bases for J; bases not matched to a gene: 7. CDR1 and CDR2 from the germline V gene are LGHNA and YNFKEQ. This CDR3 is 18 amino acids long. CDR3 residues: CASSPGTSGGRSSYEQYF. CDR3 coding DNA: TGTGCCAGCAGCCCGGGGACTAGCGGGGGGCGGAGCTCCTACGAGCAGTACTTC.

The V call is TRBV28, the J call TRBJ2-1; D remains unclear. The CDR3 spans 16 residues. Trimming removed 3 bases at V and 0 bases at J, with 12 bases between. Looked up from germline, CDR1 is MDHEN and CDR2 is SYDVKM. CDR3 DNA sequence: TGTGCCAGCAGTTTGTTCGGCGGCAGCTCCTACAATGAGCAGTTCTTC. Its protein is CASSLFGGSSYNEQFF. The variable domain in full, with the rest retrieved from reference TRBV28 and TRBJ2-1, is DVKVTQSSRYLVKRTGEKVFLECVQDMDHENMFWYRQDPGLGLRLIYFSYDVKMKEKGDIPEGYSVSREKKERFSLILESASTNQTSMYLCASSLFGGSSYNEQFFGPGTRLTVL.

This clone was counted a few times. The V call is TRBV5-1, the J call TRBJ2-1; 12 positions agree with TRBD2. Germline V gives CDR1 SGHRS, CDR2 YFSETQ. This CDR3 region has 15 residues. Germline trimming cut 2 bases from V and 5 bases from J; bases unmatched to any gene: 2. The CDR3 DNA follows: TGCGCCAGCAGCTTCCTAGCGGGAGGGAACAATGAGCAGTTCTTC. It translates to CASSFLAGGNNEQFF. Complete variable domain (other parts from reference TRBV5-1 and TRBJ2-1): KAGVTQTPRYLIKTRGQQVTLSCSPISGHRSVSWYQQTPGQGLQFLFEYFSETQRNKGNFPGRFSGRQFSNSRSEMNVSTLELGDSALYLCASSFLAGGNNEQFFGPGTRLTVL.

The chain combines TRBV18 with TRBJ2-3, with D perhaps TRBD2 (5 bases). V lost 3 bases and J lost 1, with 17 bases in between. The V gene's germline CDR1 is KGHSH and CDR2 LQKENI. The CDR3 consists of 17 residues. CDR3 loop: CASSPDFGVGGTDTQYF. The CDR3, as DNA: TGTGCCAGCTCACCGGATTTCGGGGTGGGTGGCACAGATACGCAGTATTTT.

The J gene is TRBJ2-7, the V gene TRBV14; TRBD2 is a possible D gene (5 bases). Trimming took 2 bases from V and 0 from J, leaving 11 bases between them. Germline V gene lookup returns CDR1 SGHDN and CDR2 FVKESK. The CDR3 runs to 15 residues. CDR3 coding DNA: TGTGCCAGCAGCCAAAATGCGGGCGCCTCCTACGAGCAGTACTTC. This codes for CASSQNAGASYEQYF.

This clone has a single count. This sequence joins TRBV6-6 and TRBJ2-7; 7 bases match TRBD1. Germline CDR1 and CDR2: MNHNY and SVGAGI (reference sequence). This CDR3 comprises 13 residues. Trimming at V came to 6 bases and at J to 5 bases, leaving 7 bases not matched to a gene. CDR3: CASSDRVKNEQYF. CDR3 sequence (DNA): TGTGCCAGCAGCGACAGGGTGAAGAACGAGCAGTACTTC.

The CDR3 DNA reads as TGCGCCAGCAGCCACTCCTCCGGGGAGCAGTTCTTC. It encodes CASSHSSGEQFF. This chain links TRBV5-1 with TRBJ2-1; D is undetermined. CDR1 is SGHRS and CDR2 is YFSETQ in the germline V gene. The CDR3 sequence is 12 residues long. V lost 4 bases to trimming and J lost 10 bases, with 12 bases between them.

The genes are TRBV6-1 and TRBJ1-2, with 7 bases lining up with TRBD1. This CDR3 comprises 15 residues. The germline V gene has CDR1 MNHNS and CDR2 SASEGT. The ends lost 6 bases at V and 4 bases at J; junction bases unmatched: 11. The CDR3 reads CASRDEGGRVYGYTF. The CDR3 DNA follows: TGTGCCAGCAGGGACGAAGGGGGCAGGGTCTATGGCTACACCTTC.

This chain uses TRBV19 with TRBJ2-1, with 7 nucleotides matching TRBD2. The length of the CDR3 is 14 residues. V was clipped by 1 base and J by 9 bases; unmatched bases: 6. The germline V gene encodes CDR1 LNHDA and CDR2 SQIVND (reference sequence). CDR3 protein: CASSIGLGRGEQFF. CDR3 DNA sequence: TGTGCCAGTAGTATAGGTCTGGGGAGGGGTGAGCAGTTCTTC.

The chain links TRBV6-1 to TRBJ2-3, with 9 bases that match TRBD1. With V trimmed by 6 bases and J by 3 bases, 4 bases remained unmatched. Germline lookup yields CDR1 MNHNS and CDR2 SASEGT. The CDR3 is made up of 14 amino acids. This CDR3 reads CASRQDRGTDTQYF. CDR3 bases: TGTGCCAGCAGGCAGGACAGGGGTACAGATACGCAGTATTTT.

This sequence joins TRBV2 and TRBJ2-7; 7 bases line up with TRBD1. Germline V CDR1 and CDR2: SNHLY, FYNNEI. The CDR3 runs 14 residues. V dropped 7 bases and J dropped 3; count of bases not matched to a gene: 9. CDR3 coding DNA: TGTGCCAGCATCCCACCGGGACAGTACTACGAGCAGTACTTC. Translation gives CASIPPGQYYEQYF.

CDR3 amino acids: CASSLATGVNTEAFF. For the CDR3, the DNA is TGCGCCAGCAGCTTGGCCACAGGGGTGAACACTGAAGCTTTCTTT. This sequence joins TRBV5-1 and TRBJ1-1; 7 bases agree with TRBD1. The CDR3 has 15 residues. The junction had 2 bases not matched to a gene; V was cut back by 0 bases and J by 0 bases. Germline V gene data show CDR1 as SGHRS and CDR2 as YFSETQ.

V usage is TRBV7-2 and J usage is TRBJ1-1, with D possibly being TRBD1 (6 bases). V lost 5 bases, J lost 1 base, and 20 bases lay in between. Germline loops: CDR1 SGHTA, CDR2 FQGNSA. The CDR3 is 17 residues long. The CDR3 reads CASSPNPQGRPNTEAFF. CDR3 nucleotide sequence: TGTGCCAGCAGCCCGAACCCACAGGGAAGGCCGAACACTGAAGCTTTCTTT.

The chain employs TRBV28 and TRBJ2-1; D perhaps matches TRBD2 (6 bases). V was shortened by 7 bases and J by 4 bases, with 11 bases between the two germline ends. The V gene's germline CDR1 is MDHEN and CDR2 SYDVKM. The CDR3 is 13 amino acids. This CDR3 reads CASTPGGYNEQFF. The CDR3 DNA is TGTGCCAGCACCCCCGGAGGGTACAATGAGCAGTTCTTC.

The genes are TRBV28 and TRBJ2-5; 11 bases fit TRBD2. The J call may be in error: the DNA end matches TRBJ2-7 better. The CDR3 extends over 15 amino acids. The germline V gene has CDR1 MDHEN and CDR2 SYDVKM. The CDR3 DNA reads TGTGCCAGCAGTCAACTAGCGGGAGTTTCCTACGAGCAGTACTTC. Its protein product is CASSQLAGVSYEQYF.

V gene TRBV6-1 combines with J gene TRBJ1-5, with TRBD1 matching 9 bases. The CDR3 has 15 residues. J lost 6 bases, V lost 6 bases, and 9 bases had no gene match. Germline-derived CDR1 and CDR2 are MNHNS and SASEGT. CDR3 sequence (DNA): TGTGCCAGCAGAGATACAGGGGGCGAAAGTCAGCCCCAGCATTTT. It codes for CASRDTGGESQPQHF.

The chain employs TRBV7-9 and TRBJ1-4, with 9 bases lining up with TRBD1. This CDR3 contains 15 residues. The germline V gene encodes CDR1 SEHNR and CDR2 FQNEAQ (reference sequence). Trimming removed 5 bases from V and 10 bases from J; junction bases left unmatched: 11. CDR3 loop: CASSPRVQGAGKLFF. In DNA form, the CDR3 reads TGTGCCAGCAGCCCTCGGGTACAGGGGGCAGGAAAACTGTTTTTT.

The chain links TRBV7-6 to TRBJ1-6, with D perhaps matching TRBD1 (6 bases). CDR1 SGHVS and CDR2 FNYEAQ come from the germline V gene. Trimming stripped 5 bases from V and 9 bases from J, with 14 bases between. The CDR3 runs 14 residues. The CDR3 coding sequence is TGTGCCAGCAGCCCGGACAGCGGATTTTCACCCCTCCACTTT. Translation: CASSPDSGFSPLHF.